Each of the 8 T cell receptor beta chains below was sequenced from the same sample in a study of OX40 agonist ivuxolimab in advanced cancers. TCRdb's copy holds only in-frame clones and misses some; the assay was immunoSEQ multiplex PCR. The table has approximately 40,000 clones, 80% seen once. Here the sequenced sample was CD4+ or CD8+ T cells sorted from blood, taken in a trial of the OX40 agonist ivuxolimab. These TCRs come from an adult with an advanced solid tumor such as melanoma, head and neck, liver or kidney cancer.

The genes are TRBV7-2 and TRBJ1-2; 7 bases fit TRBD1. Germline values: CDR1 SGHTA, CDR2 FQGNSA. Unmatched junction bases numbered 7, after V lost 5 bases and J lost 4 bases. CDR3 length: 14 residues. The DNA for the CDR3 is TGTGCCAGCAGCCCCCAGGGGGTTGGCTATGGCTACACCTTC. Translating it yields CASSPQGVGYGYTF.

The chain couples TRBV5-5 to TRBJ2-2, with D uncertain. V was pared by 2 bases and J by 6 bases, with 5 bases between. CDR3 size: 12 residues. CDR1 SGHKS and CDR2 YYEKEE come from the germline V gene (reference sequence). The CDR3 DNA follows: TGTGCCAGCAGCTTTCGTTCCGGGGAGCTGTTTTTT. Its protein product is CASSFRSGELFF.

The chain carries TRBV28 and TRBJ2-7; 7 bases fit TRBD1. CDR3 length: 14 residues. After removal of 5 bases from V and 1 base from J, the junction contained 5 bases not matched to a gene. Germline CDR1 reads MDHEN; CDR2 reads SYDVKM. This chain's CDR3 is CASSANRGSYEQYF. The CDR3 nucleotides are TGTGCCAGCAGTGCGAACAGGGGTTCCTACGAGCAGTACTTC.

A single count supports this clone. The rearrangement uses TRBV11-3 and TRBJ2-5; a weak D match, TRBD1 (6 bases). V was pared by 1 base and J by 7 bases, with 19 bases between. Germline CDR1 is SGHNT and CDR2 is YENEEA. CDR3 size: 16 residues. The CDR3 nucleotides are TGTGCCAGCAGCTTAGGGGGGCCAGGTGGAATCGCGACCCAGTACTTC. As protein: CASSLGGPGGIATQYF.

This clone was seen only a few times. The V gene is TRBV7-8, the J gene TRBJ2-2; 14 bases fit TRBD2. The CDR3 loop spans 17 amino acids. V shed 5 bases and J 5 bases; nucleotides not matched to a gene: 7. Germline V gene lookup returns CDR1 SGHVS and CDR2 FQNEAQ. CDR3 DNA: TGTGCCAGCAGCAACGGGACTAGCGGGAGTGGGACCGGGGAGCTGTTTTTT. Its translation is CASSNGTSGSGTGELFF.

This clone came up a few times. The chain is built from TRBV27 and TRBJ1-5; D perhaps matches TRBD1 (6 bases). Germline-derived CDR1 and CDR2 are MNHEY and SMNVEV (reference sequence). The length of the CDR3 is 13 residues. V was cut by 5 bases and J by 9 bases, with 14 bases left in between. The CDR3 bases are TGTGCCAGCAGTGGCTACAGGGATTCGCCCCAGCATTTT. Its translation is CASSGYRDSPQHF.

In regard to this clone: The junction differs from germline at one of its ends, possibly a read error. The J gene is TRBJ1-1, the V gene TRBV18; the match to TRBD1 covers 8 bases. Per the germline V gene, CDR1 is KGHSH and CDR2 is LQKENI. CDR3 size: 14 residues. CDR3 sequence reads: CARSPRGLNTEAFF. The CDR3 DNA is TGTGCCCGCTCACCCAGGGGGCTGAACACTGAAGCTTTCTTT.

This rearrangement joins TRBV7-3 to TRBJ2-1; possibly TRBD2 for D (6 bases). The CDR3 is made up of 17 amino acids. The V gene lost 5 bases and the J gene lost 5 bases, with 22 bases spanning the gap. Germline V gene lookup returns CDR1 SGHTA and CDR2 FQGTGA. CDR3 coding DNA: TGTGCCAGCAGCCAATTCCCCGGGGGAGCTGGGAACAATGAGCAGTTCTTC. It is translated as CASSQFPGGAGNNEQFF. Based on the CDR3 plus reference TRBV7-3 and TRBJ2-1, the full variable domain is GAGVSQTPSNKVTEKGKYVELRCDPISGHTALYWYRQSLGQGPEFLIYFQGTGAADDSGLPNDRFFAVRPEGSVSTLKIQRTERGDSAVYLCASSQFPGGAGNNEQFFGPGTRLTVL.